This T cell receptor beta chain emerged from a study of graft-versus-host responses after intestinal transplantation. Study details: Every recipient had anti-thymocyte globulin induction and 2 to 4 years of tacrolimus plus steroids. Study-level results: Recipient marrow showed GvH clones, some seen first in ileum or blood.

This clone appeared once. Its antigen remains unidentified. Other DNA variants within this sample encode the same CDR3. Libraries were prepared by immunoSEQ multiplex PCR; TCRdb keeps only in-frame clonotypes and omits some of them. This sample has under 150,000 clones; over 80% occur once, and the top ten carry more than 0.095%. The TCR comes from a human donor who received an intestinal transplant. This material consisted of unstimulated CD4+ T cells sorted from spleen or lymph node cells, taken before intestinal transplant.

The CDR3 DNA reads as TGTGCCAGCAGTTTCGCGAGCTCTGGAAACACCATATATTTT. Translation: CASSFASSGNTIYF. This chain uses TRBV27 with TRBJ1-3; unclear D gene. The germline V gene encodes CDR1 MNHEY and CDR2 SMNVEV (reference sequence). CDR3 size: 14 residues. Trimming shortened V by 3 bases and J by 0 bases, and 6 bases separated the two germline ends.